A single sample is the source of the 5 T cell receptor beta chains below, sequenced in a study of shared clonotypes between healthy human individuals. Produced via immunoSEQ multiplex PCR; TCRdb's table is partial and in-frame only. This table holds over a million clones, around 97% found once. The sequencing input was naive CD4+ T cells sorted from blood. Subset of the sample: CD45RA+ positively selected. The source is a man between 25 and 39 years old in good health.

J is TRBJ1-1 and V is TRBV27, with D tentatively TRBD1 (6 bases). This CDR3 spans 14 amino acids. Trimming shortened V by 4 bases and J by 8 bases, and 17 bases separated the two germline ends. CDR1 and CDR2 (germline): MNHEY, SMNVEV (reference sequence). CDR3 amino acids: CASSSFRGAKEAFF. The CDR3 coding sequence is TGTGCCAGCAGTTCCTTCAGGGGCGCGAAGGAAGCTTTCTTT.

This chain joins TRBV15 and TRBJ2-7; the match to TRBD2 covers 11 bases. The CDR3 spans 15 residues. CDR1 and CDR2 from the germline V gene are LNHNV and YYDKDF (reference sequence). V shed 5 bases, J shed 0 bases, and the junction held 3 bases outside the gene matches. In nucleotides, the CDR3 is TGTGCCACCAGCCTAACTAGCGGGAGCTCCTACGAGCAGTACTTC. Protein product: CATSLTSGSSYEQYF.

The rearrangement links TRBV7-2 to TRBJ2-1, with 7 bases aligning to TRBD1. CDR3 length: 13 residues. With 1 base clipped from V and 8 bases from J, the junction kept 2 bases outside the gene matches. Germline assignment: CDR1 SGHTA and CDR2 FQGNSA. CDR3 sequence reads: CASSLGQGYEQFF. The CDR3 DNA is TGTGCCAGCAGCTTAGGACAGGGCTATGAGCAGTTCTTC.

V is TRBV18 and J is TRBJ2-2; D uncertain. Germline loops: CDR1 KGHSH, CDR2 LQKENI. V was trimmed by 0 bases and J by 1 base, leaving 9 bases between them. This CDR3 region has 16 residues. CDR3 bases: TGTGCCAGCTCACCACCGGTGCAGGTGAACACCGGGGAGCTGTTTTTT. It is translated as CASSPPVQVNTGELFF.

The chain links TRBV7-2 to TRBJ2-7; D is unclear. Germline V gene lookup returns CDR1 SGHTA and CDR2 FQGNSA. This CDR3 is built from 14 residues. Trimming removed 5 bases at V and 3 bases at J, with 14 bases between. In nucleotides, the CDR3 is TGTGCCAGCAGCGAAGGCCTGGCTTACTACGAGCAGTACTTC. Amino acids: CASSEGLAYYEQYF.